Shown below are 23 T cell receptor beta chains from a single sample sequenced in a study of cytomegalovirus exposure and HLA in healthy donors (dated by TCRdb to the late 2010s). The method behind the library was the immunoSEQ multiplex PCR assay. A mixture of 60 forward primers for TCR Vbeta segments and 13 reverse primers for TCR Jbeta segments was used in the multiplex PCR. TCRdb carries this immuneACCESS record with in-frame sequences only. Its versions omit some clonotypes, under half of them owing to an unresolved V gene in the studies checked, with the rest unexplained. Recorded for this sample are approximately 190,000 clones; 70% to 85% of them occurred a single time. The leading ten clones occupy 0.075% to 0.1% of the sample. Sequenced input: PBMCs. The receptors here all came from a boy between 2 and 10 years old in good health and CMV-seronegative.

The rearrangement links TRBV2 to TRBJ2-6; tentatively, D is TRBD1 (6 bases). Germline V gives CDR1 SNHLY, CDR2 FYNNEI. The ends were cut back, 5 bases at V and 2 bases at J, with 10 bases in the middle. The CDR3 length is 15 residues. The CDR3 sequence: CASSPDSAGANVLTF. The CDR3 DNA follows: TGTGCCAGCAGTCCGGACAGCGCTGGGGCCAACGTCCTGACTTTC.

This clone turned up a few times. This specimen includes other DNA sequences encoding the same CDR3. The V gene is TRBV4-2, the J gene TRBJ1-5, with a possible D match to TRBD1 (5 bases). Trimming left V 3 bases short and J 1 base short, with 7 bases between. Germline loops: CDR1 LGHNA, CDR2 YNFKEQ. The CDR3 is 14 amino acids. The CDR3 reads CASSQGGSNQPQHF. Written as DNA, the CDR3 is TGTGCCAGCAGCCAGGGGGGGAGCAATCAGCCCCAGCATTTT.

The rearrangement links TRBV9 to TRBJ2-2, with D possibly matching TRBD2 (6 bases). The CDR3 is 16 amino acids. Trimming took 3 bases from V and 6 from J, leaving 18 bases between them. Germline CDR1 SGDLS, CDR2 YYNGEE. The CDR3 nucleotides read TGTGCCAGCAGCGCCTTTGGGGAGGTGGCTGCCGGGGAGCTGTTTTTT. Translating it yields CASSAFGEVAAGELFF.

The chain carries TRBV10-3 and TRBJ2-7, with 7 bases that match TRBD1. The length of the CDR3 is 14 residues. Per the germline V gene, CDR1 is ENHRY and CDR2 is SYGVKD. DNA of the CDR3: TGTGCTACCTCCCGGGACAGCCTCTATCGGGAGCAGTACTTC. Protein product: CATSRDSLYREQYF.

CDR3 loop: CASSGLGGYEANEQFF. The CDR3 region has the DNA TGCGCCAGCAGCGGACTAGGGGGATACGAGGCCAATGAGCAGTTCTTC. The chain carries TRBV5-1 and TRBJ2-1; D is perhaps TRBD2 (7 bases). Germline V gene sequence: CDR1 SGHRS, CDR2 YFSETQ. The CDR3 length is 16 residues. The germline V and J ends were trimmed by 4 bases and 6 bases, with 20 bases remaining between them.

There are a few counts of this clone. V is TRBV6-1 and J is TRBJ1-2; perhaps TRBD1 as D (6 bases). The CDR3 sequence is 15 residues long. Trimming removed 7 bases at V and 2 bases at J, with 17 bases between. Germline CDR1 is MNHNS and CDR2 is SASEGT. In DNA form, the CDR3 reads TGTGCCAGCATGGAGGCTCCGGGGGGCAACTATGGCTACACCTTC. Protein sequence: CASMEAPGGNYGYTF.

This chain uses TRBV7-2 with TRBJ2-3, with D tentatively TRBD2 (6 bases). From germline, CDR1 is SGHTA and CDR2 FQGNSA. The V end lost 7 bases, the J end lost 7 bases, and 21 bases lay between the germline ends. The CDR3 contains 15 residues. The chain's CDR3 is CASTQQRTTSNTQYF. CDR3 nucleotides: TGTGCCAGCACGCAACAGCGGACTACATCCAATACGCAGTATTTT. Full variable domain (outside the CDR3, taken from reference TRBV7-2 and TRBJ2-3): GAGVSQSPSNKVTEKGKDVELRCDPISGHTALYWYRQSLGQGLEFLIYFQGNSAPDKSGLPSDRFSAERTGGSVSTLTIQRTQQEDSAVYLCASTQQRTTSNTQYFGPGTRLTVL.

The chain links TRBV7-2 to TRBJ1-5; 10 nucleotides align to TRBD1. V was pared by 1 base and J by 4 bases, with 4 bases of the junction left unmatched. The V gene's germline CDR1 is SGHTA and CDR2 FQGNSA. The CDR3 contains 16 residues. The CDR3 region has the DNA TGTGCCAGCAGCTTAGGGGGACAGGGGATGAATCAGCCCCAGCATTTT. This encodes CASSLGGQGMNQPQHF.

V is TRBV1 and J is TRBJ1-2; the table's D call, TRBD1, has no DNA check behind it. TRBV1 is annotated as a pseudogene. The CDR3 runs 13 residues. The CDR3 DNA sequence: TGCACCAGCAGCTGCCAGGGGGACTATGGCTACACCTTC. Translation: CTSSCQGDYGYTF.

The gene calls are TRBV7-2 and TRBJ2-5; the match to TRBD2 covers 8 bases. The CDR3 is made up of 13 amino acids. J gave up 11 bases and V 2 bases, and 7 bases lay outside the gene matches. Per germline, CDR1 SGHTA and CDR2 FQGNSA. CDR3: CASSLLTGREQYF. The DNA for the CDR3 is TGTGCCAGCAGCTTACTTACCGGGAGGGAGCAGTACTTC.

This chain links TRBV27 with TRBJ2-5, with a tentative D call TRBD1 (5 bases). CDR1 is MNHEY and CDR2 is SMNVEV in the germline V gene (reference sequence). The V and J ends lost 0 bases and 5 bases respectively, with 13 bases between them. The CDR3 length is 15 residues. CDR3 DNA: TGTGCCAGCAGTTTATCGGTAGGGGCGAGGGAGACCCAGTACTTC. It encodes CASSLSVGARETQYF.

The chain employs TRBV7-2 and TRBJ2-5, with D unresolved. CDR1 is SGHTA, CDR2 FQGNSA, per germline. Trimming removed 1 base at V and 8 bases at J, with 8 bases between. The CDR3 is made up of 12 amino acids. The CDR3 DNA reads as TGTGCCAGCAGCTTAGTACGAGGAACCCAGTACTTC. This gives the protein CASSLVRGTQYF.

The chain carries TRBV15 and TRBJ2-1; 7 bases are shared with TRBD2. Germline CDR1 LNHNV, CDR2 YYDKDF (reference sequence). The CDR3 extends over 13 amino acids. V was clipped by 0 bases and J by 10 bases; unmatched bases: 3. The CDR3 sequence is CATSRDKAGEQFF. The CDR3 region has the DNA TGTGCCACCAGCAGAGATAAAGCGGGGGAGCAGTTCTTC.

The chain has TRBV15 and TRBJ1-1; the D is unclear. Trimming took off 0 bases at V and 6 bases at J, with 11 bases between the two ends. Germline-derived CDR1 and CDR2 are LNHNV and YYDKDF (reference sequence). This CDR3 has 14 residues. CDR3 amino acids: CATSRDLGTAEAFF. The CDR3 nucleotides are TGTGCCACCAGCAGAGATCTAGGTACCGCTGAAGCTTTCTTT.

CDR3 in amino acids: CASSRGGAGTEAFF. DNA for the CDR3: TGCGCCAGCAGCCGGGGGGGGGCTGGCACTGAAGCTTTCTTT. V usage is TRBV5-1 and J usage is TRBJ1-1; tentatively, D is TRBD1 (6 bases). V lost 4 bases to trimming and J lost 4 bases, with 14 bases between them. The CDR3 totals 14 residues. Germline values: CDR1 SGHRS, CDR2 YFSETQ. Combining the CDR3 with reference TRBV5-1 and TRBJ1-1 gives the whole variable domain KAGVTQTPRYLIKTRGQQVTLSCSPISGHRSVSWYQQTPGQGLQFLFEYFSETQRNKGNFPGRFSGRQFSNSRSEMNVSTLELGDSALYLCASSRGGAGTEAFFGQGTRLTVV.

CDR3 sequence reads: CATRKRGGNEQFF. The CDR3 DNA reads as TGCGCCACGCGGAAGAGGGGAGGCAATGAGCAGTTCTTC. The chain has TRBV10-2 and TRBJ2-1, with TRBD2 as a possible D gene (6 bases). The CDR3 consists of 13 residues. The germline V gene has CDR1 WSHSY and CDR2 SAAADI. V dropped 10 bases and J dropped 6 bases, with 16 bases sitting between them.

CDR3 DNA sequence: TGCGCCAGCAGTCAGACAGGGGATCCCAATCAGCCCCAGCATTTT. This gives the protein CASSQTGDPNQPQHF. The V and J genes are TRBV5-1 and TRBJ1-5, with TRBD1 matching over 8 bases. V was clipped by 5 bases and J by 3 bases; unmatched bases: 7. Germline lookup yields CDR1 SGHRS and CDR2 YFSETQ. The CDR3 spans 15 residues.

The genes are TRBV14 and TRBJ2-7; TRBD2 is a possible D gene (7 bases). CDR3 length: 17 amino acids. Germline V gene lookup returns CDR1 SGHDN and CDR2 FVKESK. Trimming cost V 0 bases and J 0 bases, with 15 bases left between them. CDR3 in amino acids: CASSQDWGGGDSYEQYF. CDR3 coding DNA: TGTGCCAGCAGCCAAGATTGGGGGGGCGGAGACTCCTACGAGCAGTACTTC.

This clone was seen only once. The rearrangement joins TRBV19 to TRBJ1-5; no reliable D call. CDR3 length equals 13 residues. The V end was cut by 7 bases, the J end by 0 bases, with 7 bases between. Per germline, CDR1 LNHDA and CDR2 SQIVND (reference sequence). The CDR3: CASKRYSNQPQHF. The CDR3 nucleotides are TGTGCCAGTAAGAGGTATAGCAATCAGCCCCAGCATTTT.

Worth noting for this clone: One end of the junction does not line up with germline, which may come from a read error. The CDR3 loop is CSSSSEDSYRGRSGYGYTF. CDR3 DNA: TGTTCCAGCAGCTCCGAAGACTCGTACAGGGGGCGCTCGGGTTATGGCTACACCTTC. V and J are TRBV7-9 and TRBJ1-2; TRBD1 aligns across 9 bases. The CDR3 extends over 19 amino acids. Germline loops: CDR1 SEHNR, CDR2 FQNEAQ (reference sequence).

This clone was seen a single time. CDR3 in DNA: TGTGCCAGCAGATCCCCAGGGCTTTCACCCCTCCACTTT. Translating gives CASRSPGLSPLHF. The chain joins TRBV6-5 to TRBJ1-6, with D perhaps matching TRBD1 (5 bases). Germline V gene lookup returns CDR1 MNHEY and CDR2 SVGAGI. V dropped 6 bases and J dropped 9 bases, with 12 bases sitting between them. This CDR3 is 13 amino acids long.

This chain joins TRBV29-1 and TRBJ2-3, with 10 bases aligning to TRBD2. Trimming at V came to 6 bases and at J to 2 bases, leaving 5 bases not matched to a gene. The V gene's germline CDR1 is SQVTM and CDR2 ANQGSEA. The CDR3 is 14 amino acids. The CDR3 DNA reads TGCAGCGTGGTTAGCGGGGGGTTCACAGATACGCAGTATTTT. It translates to CSVVSGGFTDTQYF.

Only one count was recorded for this clone. This chain links TRBV4-1 with TRBJ2-7; D uncertain. Trimming left V 4 bases short and J 2 bases short, with 15 bases between. The CDR3 is 15 residues long. The V gene's germline CDR1 is MGHRA and CDR2 YSYEKL. The CDR3 bases are TGCGCCAGCAGCCGACTTTTTCAGAGACCCTACGAGCAGTACTTC. It translates to CASSRLFQRPYEQYF.